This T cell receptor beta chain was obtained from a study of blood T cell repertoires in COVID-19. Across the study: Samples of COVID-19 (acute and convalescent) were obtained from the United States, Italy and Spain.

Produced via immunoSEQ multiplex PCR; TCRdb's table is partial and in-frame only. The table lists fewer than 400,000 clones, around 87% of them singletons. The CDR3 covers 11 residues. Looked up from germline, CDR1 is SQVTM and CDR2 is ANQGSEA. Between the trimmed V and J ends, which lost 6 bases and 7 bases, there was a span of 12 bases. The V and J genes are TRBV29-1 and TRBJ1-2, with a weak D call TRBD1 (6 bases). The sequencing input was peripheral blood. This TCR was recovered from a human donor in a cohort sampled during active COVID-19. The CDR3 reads CSVDQGLGYTF. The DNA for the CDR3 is TGCAGCGTCGATCAGGGGCTTGGCTACACCTTC.